This is a list of T cell receptor beta chains from one sample in a study of STAT5B mutations in CD4+ large granular lymphocyte leukemia. TCRdb's table, derived via immunoSEQ multiplex PCR, lists solely in-frame clones and lacks some. This table holds about 38,000 clones, more than 60% found once. The sequenced sample was CD4+ T cells from blood buffy coats. All receptors derive from a human donor in good health. The CDR3 runs from the conserved cysteine through the conserved F or W. The order of the fields is clone size, D gene, J gene, V gene, CDR3 protein, CDR3 DNA. D genes are given only for firm matches. The size of a clone is reported for some rows only, either as once, few or many, or as a class for expanded clones.

size: -; D: -; J: TRBJ1-4; V: TRBV4-3; CDR3: CASSQKIEINEKLFF; DNA: TGCGCCAGCAGCCAAAAAATAGAGATTAATGAAAAACTGTTTTTT
size: -; D: -; J: TRBJ2-5; V: TRBV10-3; CDR3: CAISDWGRETQYF; DNA: TGTGCCATCAGTGACTGGGGCCGGGAGACCCAGTACTTC
size: -; D: -; J: TRBJ2-5; V: TRBV18; CDR3: CASSPEGLTETQYF; DNA: TGTGCCAGCTCCCCCGAGGGGCTTACGGAGACCCAGTACTTC
size: -; D: TRBD1; J: TRBJ2-7; V: TRBV19; CDR3: CASRDRASAYEQYF; DNA: TGTGCCAGTAGAGACAGGGCAAGCGCCTACGAGCAGTACTTC
size: -; D: -; J: TRBJ2-5; V: TRBV7-9; CDR3: CATAGSAAAGETQYF; DNA: TGTGCCACCGCCGGGAGTGCGGCAGCGGGAGAGACCCAGTACTTC
size: -; D: TRBD2; J: TRBJ2-1; V: TRBV5-4; CDR3: CASTEAGGTREQFF; DNA: TGTGCCTCGACGGAAGCGGGAGGGACCAGGGAGCAGTTCTTC
size: once; D: TRBD2; J: TRBJ2-5; V: TRBV5-1; CDR3: CASSSGTSGAETQYF; DNA: TGCGCCAGCAGCTCCGGGACTAGCGGGGCTGAGACCCAGTACTTC
size: few; D: -; J: TRBJ1-2; V: TRBV30; CDR3: CAWSETDRYGYTF; DNA: TGTGCCTGGAGTGAGACTGATCGCTATGGCTACACCTTC
size: medium-sized; D: -; J: TRBJ2-1; V: TRBV6-1; CDR3: CASSIQGGPYNEQFF; DNA: TGTGCCAGCTCAATCCAGGGGGGGCCCTACAATGAGCAGTTCTTC
size: -; D: -; J: TRBJ1-2; V: TRBV5-4; CDR3: CASSSPQQGDYGYTF; DNA: TGTGCCAGCAGCTCCCCTCAGCAGGGCGACTATGGCTACACCTTC
size: -; D: TRBD2; J: TRBJ2-2; V: TRBV5-1; CDR3: CASSLLGLAGADTGELFF; DNA: TGCGCCAGCAGCTTGCTTGGACTAGCGGGAGCCGACACCGGGGAGCTGTTTTTT
size: -; D: -; J: TRBJ2-6; V: TRBV5-1; CDR3: CASSSRGGSGANVLTF; DNA: TGCGCCAGCAGCTCGCGAGGGGGGTCTGGGGCCAACGTCCTGACTTTC
size: -; D: -; J: TRBJ1-1; V: TRBV12-2; CDR3: CASRLAGRGGGTEAFF; DNA: TGTGCAAGTCGCTTAGCGGGGCGGGGAGGGGGAACTGAAGCTTTCTTT
size: -; D: -; J: TRBJ2-3; V: TRBV29-1; CDR3: CSVAQGSLDTQYF; DNA: TGCAGCGTTGCGCAGGGCAGCTTGGATACGCAGTATTTT
size: -; D: TRBD2; J: TRBJ2-3; V: TRBV4-1; CDR3: CASSQDLAGGPPTDTQYF; DNA: TGCGCCAGCAGCCAAGATTTAGCGGGAGGCCCCCCGACAGATACGCAGTATTTT
size: -; D: -; J: TRBJ1-4; V: TRBV5-1; CDR3: CASSLAVGAANEKLFF; DNA: TGCGCCAGCAGCTTGGCCGTGGGGGCGGCTAATGAAAAACTGTTTTTT
size: few; D: -; J: TRBJ2-7; V: TRBV7-3; CDR3: CASSQDIALEVAYF; DNA: TGTGCCAGCAGCCAAGATATAGCGCTCGAGGTTGCGTACTTC
size: -; D: -; J: TRBJ1-4; V: TRBV5-1; CDR3: CASSANRDMVEKLFF; DNA: TGCGCCAGCAGCGCCAACCGGGACATGGTTGAAAAACTGTTTTTT
size: -; D: TRBD2; J: TRBJ2-7; V: TRBV27; CDR3: CASKLAGGMYEQYF; DNA: TGTGCCAGCAAATTAGCGGGAGGCATGTACGAGCAGTACTTC
size: -; D: -; J: TRBJ1-3; V: TRBV6-5; CDR3: CASSRTVSGNTIYF; DNA: TGTGCCAGCAGTAGGACAGTTTCGGGAAACACCATATATTTT
size: -; D: -; J: TRBJ1-1; V: TRBV18; CDR3: CASSPFSGDTEAFF; DNA: TGTGCCAGCTCACCATTTTCGGGTGACACTGAAGCCTTCTTT
size: -; D: -; J: TRBJ2-2; V: TRBV5-1; CDR3: CASSPLGAGQTGELFF; DNA: TGCGCCAGCAGCCCACTTGGGGCGGGGCAAACCGGGGAGCTGTTTTTT
size: -; D: -; J: TRBJ1-4; V: TRBV5-6; CDR3: CASSPRGFGGKLFF; DNA: TGTGCCAGCAGCCCCCGTGGGTTTGGGGGGAAACTGTTTTTT
size: -; D: -; J: TRBJ1-2; V: TRBV19; CDR3: CASSIEWTNNYGYTF; DNA: TGTGCCAGTAGTATAGAGTGGACAAATAACTATGGCTACACCTTC
size: -; D: -; J: TRBJ2-5; V: TRBV6-5; CDR3: CASSYWETQYF; DNA: TGTGCCAGCAGTTATTGGGAGACCCAGTACTTC
size: few; D: -; J: TRBJ1-4; V: TRBV6-5; CDR3: CASSYSDLGEKLFF; DNA: TGTGCCAGCAGTTACTCGGACCTCGGGGAAAAACTGTTTTTT
size: -; D: -; J: TRBJ1-5; V: TRBV28; CDR3: CASSLGQVNQPQHF; DNA: TGTGCCAGCAGTTTAGGGCAGGTTAATCAGCCCCAGCATTTT
size: -; D: TRBD1; J: TRBJ1-3; V: TRBV7-6; CDR3: CASSLGQGRNTIYF; DNA: TGTGCCAGCAGCTTGGGACAGGGGAGAAACACCATATATTTT
size: -; D: TRBD1; J: TRBJ1-2; V: TRBV25-1; CDR3: CASSDQQGLGYGYTF; DNA: TGTGCCAGCAGTGACCAACAGGGGCTGGGGTATGGCTACACCTTC
size: -; D: TRBD1; J: TRBJ1-2; V: TRBV4-3; CDR3: CASSQRIGGDYGYTF; DNA: TGCGCCAGCAGCCAAAGGATAGGGGGCGACTATGGCTACACCTTC
size: few; D: -; J: TRBJ2-4; V: TRBV7-9; CDR3: CASSSPRVAKNIQYF; DNA: TGTGCCAGCAGCTCCCCGCGGGTAGCCAAAAACATTCAGTACTTC
size: -; D: TRBD1; J: TRBJ2-2; V: TRBV11-3; CDR3: CASSGTGDTGELFF; DNA: TGTGCCAGCAGCGGGACAGGAGACACCGGGGAGCTGTTTTTT
size: few; D: -; J: TRBJ1-2; V: TRBV4-1; CDR3: CASSHSPFRQSIPHYGYTF; DNA: TGCGCCAGCAGCCACTCTCCTTTCCGCCAGTCCATTCCCCACTATGGCTACACCTTC
size: -; D: TRBD1; J: TRBJ1-1; V: TRBV6-6; CDR3: CASISSGTDTEAFF; DNA: TGTGCCAGCATCTCATCCGGGACAGACACTGAAGCTTTCTTT
size: -; D: -; J: TRBJ2-6; V: TRBV28; CDR3: CASSSPPGSAGANVLTF; DNA: TGTGCCAGCAGTTCTCCGCCGGGTTCGGCTGGGGCCAACGTCCTGACTTTC
size: -; D: -; J: TRBJ1-4; V: TRBV18; CDR3: CASSPRGPNEKLFF; DNA: TGTGCCAGCTCACCACGGGGACCTAATGAAAAACTGTTTTTT
size: -; D: TRBD2; J: TRBJ2-7; V: TRBV6-1; CDR3: CASDVGGSNSYEQYF; DNA: TGTGCCAGCGACGTCGGGGGGTCAAACTCCTACGAGCAGTACTTC
size: -; D: -; J: TRBJ2-7; V: TRBV7-7; CDR3: CASSPGHLSYEQYF; DNA: TGTGCCAGCAGCCCCGGACACCTGTCATACGAGCAGTACTTC
size: -; D: -; J: TRBJ2-3; V: TRBV5-6; CDR3: CASHKPPGDTQYF; DNA: TGTGCCAGCCATAAACCCCCGGGAGATACGCAGTATTTT
size: -; D: -; J: TRBJ2-1; V: TRBV7-2; CDR3: CASSLAKHNEQFF; DNA: TGTGCCAGCAGCTTAGCAAAACACAATGAGCAGTTCTTC
size: -; D: TRBD1; J: TRBJ1-5; V: TRBV10-3; CDR3: CAIRKTGSDQPQHF; DNA: TGTGCCATCAGAAAGACAGGGTCTGATCAGCCCCAGCATTTT
size: -; D: -; J: TRBJ2-1; V: TRBV7-6; CDR3: CASSYGTEQFF; DNA: TGTGCCAGCAGCTACGGGACCGAGCAGTTCTTC
size: -; D: -; J: TRBJ1-2; V: TRBV6-5; CDR3: CASSYGDPNYGYTF; DNA: TGTGCCAGCAGTTACGGCGACCCTAACTATGGCTACACCTTC
size: -; D: TRBD1; J: TRBJ1-5; V: TRBV4-1; CDR3: CASSQDRTGVHTQPQHF; DNA: TGCGCCAGCAGCCAAGATAGGACAGGGGTCCACACTCAGCCCCAGCATTTT
size: -; D: -; J: TRBJ1-2; V: TRBV7-9; CDR3: CASSLAGLGYGYTF; DNA: TGTGCCAGCAGCTTAGCGGGGTTGGGCTATGGCTACACCTTC
size: -; D: -; J: TRBJ2-7; V: TRBV7-2; CDR3: CASRPGPPPYYEQYF; DNA: TGTGCCAGCAGACCGGGACCACCACCCTACTACGAGCAGTACTTC
size: few; D: -; J: TRBJ1-1; V: TRBV18; CDR3: CASSPSSGDNTEAFF; DNA: TGTGCCAGCTCACCTAGTTCCGGGGACAACACTGAAGCTTTCTTT
size: few; D: -; J: TRBJ1-3; V: TRBV4-1; CDR3: CASSSGTIGNTIYF; DNA: TGCGCCAGCAGCTCCGGGACAATCGGAAACACCATATATTTT
size: -; D: -; J: TRBJ2-1; V: TRBV5-6; CDR3: CASSPDSSWEYNEQFF; DNA: TGTGCCAGCAGCCCCGACTCCAGCTGGGAATACAATGAGCAGTTCTTC
size: -; D: TRBD2; J: TRBJ2-3; V: TRBV18; CDR3: CASSPSTSGGVTDTQYF; DNA: TGTGCCAGCTCACCATCGACTAGCGGGGGGGTAACAGATACGCAGTATTTT
size: -; D: -; J: TRBJ2-7; V: TRBV14; CDR3: CASSTRDRSFGGLRSYEQYF; DNA: TGTGCCAGCAGCACCCGGGACAGGTCGTTCGGGGGGCTGAGGTCCTACGAGCAGTACTTC
size: -; D: TRBD1; J: TRBJ1-1; V: TRBV7-3; CDR3: CASSLTSVGQGSEAFF; DNA: TGTGCCAGCAGCTTAACTTCAGTAGGACAGGGGTCTGAAGCTTTCTTT